These 10 T cell receptor beta chains were sequenced from one sample in a study of T cell clonotyping in hematopoietic cell transplantation. Profiling relied on immunoSEQ multiplex PCR, and the TCRdb table lists in-frame clones only, not all of them. The profile shows over 25,000 clones, 90% to 95% of them singletons. The sample was PBMCs, taken 100 days after allogeneic stem cell transplant. The receptors were gathered from a female patient aged 45-60 years who had an allogeneic stem cell transplant from a related donor, so the T cells may come from the graft donor. Some clones in this sample may be carry-over from other donors' samples.

V gene TRBV19 combines with J gene TRBJ1-5; D is unclear. The germline CDR1 and CDR2 sequences are LNHDA and SQIVND (reference sequence). The CDR3 is made up of 13 amino acids. V gave up 4 bases and J gave up 3 bases, with 7 bases separating them. The CDR3 region is CASSTGNNQPQHF. The CDR3 DNA reads as TGTGCCAGTAGTACCGGGAACAATCAGCCCCAGCATTTT. Variable domain in full (rest from reference TRBV19 and TRBJ1-5): DGGITQSPKYLFRKEGQNVTLSCEQNLNHDAMYWYRQDPGQGLRLIYYSQIVNDFQKGDIAEGYSVSREKKESFPLTVTSAQKNPTAFYLCASSTGNNQPQHFGDGTRLSIL.

The J gene is TRBJ1-1, the V gene TRBV9; D unresolved. Germline loops: CDR1 SGDLS, CDR2 YYNGEE. CDR3 length: 14 amino acids. V was pared by 4 bases and J by 0 bases, with 10 bases between. CDR3 in DNA: TGTGCCAGCAGCCCTCAAGGGTTGAACACTGAAGCTTTCTTT. Residues: CASSPQGLNTEAFF.

The chain carries TRBV27 and TRBJ1-1, with D possibly being TRBD1 (6 bases). Germline values: CDR1 MNHEY, CDR2 SMNVEV (reference sequence). V dropped 6 bases and J dropped 4 bases, with 12 bases sitting between them. The length of the CDR3 is 13 residues. CDR3 DNA: TGTGCCAGCAGCCTCCCGGGGGCCACTGAAGCTTTCTTT. Translation gives CASSLPGATEAFF.

The chain joins TRBV5-1 to TRBJ2-2; possibly TRBD2 for D (6 bases). The CDR3 runs to 14 residues. From germline, CDR1 is SGHRS and CDR2 YFSETQ. Trimming cost V 7 bases and J 4 bases, with 14 bases left between them. The DNA for the CDR3 is TGCGCCAGCTCCGGATGGGGAGGCACCGGGGAGCTGTTTTTT. Encoded protein: CASSGWGGTGELFF. Full variable domain (remainder filled in from reference TRBV5-1 and TRBJ2-2): KAGVTQTPRYLIKTRGQQVTLSCSPISGHRSVSWYQQTPGQGLQFLFEYFSETQRNKGNFPGRFSGRQFSNSRSEMNVSTLELGDSALYLCASSGWGGTGELFFGEGSRLTVL.

The rearrangement links TRBV6-5 to TRBJ1-2, with a weak D call TRBD1 (6 bases). Trimming left V 5 bases short and J 8 bases short, with 15 bases between. CDR1 MNHEY and CDR2 SVGAGI come from the germline V gene. This CDR3 has 13 amino acids. The CDR3 DNA reads as TGTGCCAGCAGTGTGCCACAGGGCGGCGGCTACACCTTC. This translates into CASSVPQGGGYTF.

CDR3 nucleotide sequence: TGTGCCAGCAGAACTCGAGGAGGTGAAAAACTGTTTTTT. This translates into CASRTRGGEKLFF. This chain joins TRBV5-8 and TRBJ1-4; no clear D. CDR3 length: 13 residues. The ends were cut back, 5 bases at V and 7 bases at J, with 12 bases in the middle. Germline CDR1 and CDR2: SGHTS and YDEGEE.

The chain has TRBV7-2 and TRBJ1-3; D gene ambiguous. The CDR3 is 15 residues long. V lost 5 bases and J lost 1, with 12 bases in between. The germline V gene encodes CDR1 SGHTA and CDR2 FQGNSA. The CDR3 is CASSPTAGSGNTIYF. CDR3 sequence (DNA): TGTGCCAGCAGCCCAACCGCGGGTTCTGGAAACACCATATATTTT.

The V gene is TRBV4-1, the J gene TRBJ1-6; 7 bases are a match to TRBD1. CDR1 MGHRA and CDR2 YSYEKL come from the germline V gene. Trimming removed 2 bases from V and 8 bases from J; junction bases left unmatched: 6. The CDR3 contains 15 residues. The CDR3 DNA reads TGCGCCAGCAGCCAATTAAGACAGGGACATTCACCCCTCCACTTT. It translates to CASSQLRQGHSPLHF.

This clone was counted a single time. J is TRBJ2-7 and V is TRBV9; D gene unclear. Germline lookup yields CDR1 SGDLS and CDR2 YYNGEE. The CDR3 extends over 13 amino acids. Trimming removed 0 bases from V and 2 bases from J, with 6 bases in between. CDR3 in DNA: TGTGCCAGCAGCGTAGGGGAAGCCTACGAGCAGTACTTC. It codes for CASSVGEAYEQYF. Full variable domain (outside the CDR3, taken from reference TRBV9 and TRBJ2-7): DSGVTQTPKHLITATGQRVTLRCSPRSGDLSVYWYQQSLDQGLQFLIQYYNGEERAKGNILERFSAQQFPDLHSELNLSSLELGDSALYFCASSVGEAYEQYFGPGTRLTVT.

The chain recombines TRBV19 with TRBJ2-3; D perhaps matches TRBD2 (5 bases). Germline V gives CDR1 LNHDA, CDR2 SQIVND (reference sequence). V was cut by 5 bases and J by 6 bases, with 18 bases left in between. The CDR3 is 15 amino acids. The CDR3 sequence is CASSSPDSVGDTQYF. The CDR3 DNA reads as TGTGCCAGTAGTTCCCCGGACTCCGTTGGGGATACGCAGTATTTT. The full variable domain, completed using reference TRBV19 and TRBJ2-3, is DGGITQSPKYLFRKEGQNVTLSCEQNLNHDAMYWYRQDPGQGLRLIYYSQIVNDFQKGDIAEGYSVSREKKESFPLTVTSAQKNPTAFYLCASSSPDSVGDTQYFGPGTRLTVL.